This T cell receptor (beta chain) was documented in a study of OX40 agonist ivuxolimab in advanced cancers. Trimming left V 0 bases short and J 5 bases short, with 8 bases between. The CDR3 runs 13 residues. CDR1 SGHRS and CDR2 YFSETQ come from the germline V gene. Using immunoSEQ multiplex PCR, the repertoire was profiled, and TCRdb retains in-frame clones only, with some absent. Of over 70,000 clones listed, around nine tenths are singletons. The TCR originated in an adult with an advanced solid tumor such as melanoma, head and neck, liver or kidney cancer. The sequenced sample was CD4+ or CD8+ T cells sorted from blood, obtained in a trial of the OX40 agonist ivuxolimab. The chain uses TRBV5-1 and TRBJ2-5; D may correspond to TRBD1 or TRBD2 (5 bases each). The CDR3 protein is CASSLDGTETQYF. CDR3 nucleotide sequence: TGCGCCAGCAGCTTGGACGGGACGGAGACCCAGTACTTC.